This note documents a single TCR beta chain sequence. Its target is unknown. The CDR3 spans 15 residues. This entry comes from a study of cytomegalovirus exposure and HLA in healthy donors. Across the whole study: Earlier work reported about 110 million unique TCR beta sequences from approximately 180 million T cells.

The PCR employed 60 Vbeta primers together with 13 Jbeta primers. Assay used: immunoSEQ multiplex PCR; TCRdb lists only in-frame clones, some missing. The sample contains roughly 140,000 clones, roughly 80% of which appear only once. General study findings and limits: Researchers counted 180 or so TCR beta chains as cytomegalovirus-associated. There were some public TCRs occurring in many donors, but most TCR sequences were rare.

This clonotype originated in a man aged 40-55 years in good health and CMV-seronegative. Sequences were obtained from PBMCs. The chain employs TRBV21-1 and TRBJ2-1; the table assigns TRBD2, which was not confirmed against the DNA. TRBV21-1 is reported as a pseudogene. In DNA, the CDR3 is TGTGCCAGCAGCCTCCAGGGAGGCTCCTACAATGAGCAGTTCTTC. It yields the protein CASSLQGGSYNEQFF.